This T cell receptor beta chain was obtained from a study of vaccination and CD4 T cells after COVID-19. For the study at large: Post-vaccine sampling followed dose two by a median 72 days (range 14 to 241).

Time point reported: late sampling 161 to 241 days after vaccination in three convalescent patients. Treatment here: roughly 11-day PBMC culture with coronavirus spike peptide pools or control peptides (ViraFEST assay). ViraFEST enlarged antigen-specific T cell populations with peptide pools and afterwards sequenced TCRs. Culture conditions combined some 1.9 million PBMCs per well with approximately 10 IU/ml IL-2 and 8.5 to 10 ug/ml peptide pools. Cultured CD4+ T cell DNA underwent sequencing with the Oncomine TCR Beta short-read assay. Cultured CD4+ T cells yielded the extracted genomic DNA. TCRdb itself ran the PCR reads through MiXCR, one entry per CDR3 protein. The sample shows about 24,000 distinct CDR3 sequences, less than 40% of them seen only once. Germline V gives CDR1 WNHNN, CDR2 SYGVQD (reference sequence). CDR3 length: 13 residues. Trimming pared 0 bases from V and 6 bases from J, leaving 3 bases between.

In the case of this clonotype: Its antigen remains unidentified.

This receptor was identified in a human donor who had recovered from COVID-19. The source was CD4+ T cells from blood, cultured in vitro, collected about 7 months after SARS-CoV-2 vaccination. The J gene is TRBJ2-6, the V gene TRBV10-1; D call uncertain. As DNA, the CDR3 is TGCGCCAGCAGTGAGTCCCCGGCCAACGTCCTGACTTTC. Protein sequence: CASSESPANVLTF.